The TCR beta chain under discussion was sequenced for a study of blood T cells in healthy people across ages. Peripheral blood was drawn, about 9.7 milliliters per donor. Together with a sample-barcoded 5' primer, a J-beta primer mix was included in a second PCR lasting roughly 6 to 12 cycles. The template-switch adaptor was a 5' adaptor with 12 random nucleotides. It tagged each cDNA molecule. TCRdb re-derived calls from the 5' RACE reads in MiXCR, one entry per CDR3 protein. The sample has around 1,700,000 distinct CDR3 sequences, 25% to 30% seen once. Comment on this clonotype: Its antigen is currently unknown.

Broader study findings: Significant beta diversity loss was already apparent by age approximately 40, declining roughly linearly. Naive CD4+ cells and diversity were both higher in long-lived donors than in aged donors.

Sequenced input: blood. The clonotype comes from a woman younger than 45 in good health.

The CDR3 DNA follows: TGTGCCAGTAGTATGGGGGACAGGGGGCGCGGGGAGACCCAGTACTTC. Amino acid sequence: CASSMGDRGRGETQYF. This rearrangement joins TRBV19 to TRBJ2-7; TRBD1 matches at 12 bases. TRBJ2-5 matches the DNA end more closely, so the J call is doubtful. Germline lookup yields CDR1 LNHDA and CDR2 SQIVND (reference sequence). There are 16 residues in the CDR3.